These 29 T cell receptor beta chains share one sample of origin, sequenced in a study of OX40 agonist ivuxolimab in advanced cancers. The table came from immunoSEQ multiplex PCR; TCRdb's copy has only in-frame clones and leaves some out. The sample gives 76,000 or so clones, almost 85% of which show up once; less than 0.8% is in the top ten. This material consisted of CD4+ or CD8+ T cells sorted from blood, taken in a trial of the OX40 agonist ivuxolimab. The receptor source for this set is an adult with an advanced solid tumor such as melanoma, head and neck, liver or kidney cancer.

This chain uses TRBV18 with TRBJ2-5, with 13 nucleotides matching TRBD2. Germline-derived CDR1 and CDR2 are KGHSH and LQKENI. The CDR3 is 16 residues long. Trimming at V came to 5 bases and at J to 5 bases, leaving 8 bases not matched to a gene. Here the CDR3 reads CASSTTSGGAAETQYF. As DNA, the CDR3 is TGTGCCAGCTCAACCACTAGCGGGGGGGCCGCGGAGACCCAGTACTTC.

This clone turned up a few times. This chain links TRBV4-3 with TRBJ1-2; TRBD1 matches 8 bases. This CDR3 is 15 amino acids long. Trimming at V came to 4 bases and at J to 4 bases, leaving 8 bases not matched to a gene. The germline gives CDR1 LGHNA, CDR2 YSLEER. Here the CDR3 DNA reads TGCGCCAGCAGCCCCACGGACAGGGTCTCCTATGGCTACACCTTC. Translation gives CASSPTDRVSYGYTF.

V is TRBV5-8 and J is TRBJ1-2; D may be TRBD1 (5 bases). Deletions cut 0 bases from V and 7 bases from J, with 10 bases between. Germline V gives CDR1 SGHTS, CDR2 YDEGEE. CDR3 length: 13 residues. CDR3 protein: CASSLGDAGGYTF. CDR3 bases: TGTGCCAGCAGCTTGGGGGACGCAGGTGGCTACACCTTC.

This clone occurred once. The V gene is TRBV7-9, the J gene TRBJ1-1, with D perhaps TRBD1 (6 bases). V was trimmed by 2 bases and J by 5 bases, leaving 12 bases between them. Germline loops: CDR1 SEHNR, CDR2 FQNEAQ (reference sequence). CDR3 length: 14 amino acids. CDR3 in DNA: TGTGCCAGCAGCTTAAATACAGGGAGTACTGAAGCTTTCTTT. Translation: CASSLNTGSTEAFF. Full variable domain (rest looked up from reference TRBV7-9 and TRBJ1-1): DTGVSQNPRHKITKRGQNVTFRCDPISEHNRLYWYRQTLGQGPEFLTYFQNEAQLEKSRLLSDRFSAERPKGSFSTLEIQRTEQGDSAMYLCASSLNTGSTEAFFGQGTRLTVV.

The chain carries TRBV30 and TRBJ2-5, with TRBD1 matching over 7 bases. The CDR3 covers 13 residues. With V trimmed by 1 base and J by 5 bases, 4 bases remained unmatched. The V gene's germline CDR1 is GTSNPN and CDR2 SVGIG (reference sequence). This CDR3 is CAWSGGGWETQYF. The DNA for the CDR3 is TGTGCCTGGAGTGGAGGGGGCTGGGAGACCCAGTACTTC.

The V call is TRBV18, the J call TRBJ2-7; 10 bases agree with TRBD2. This CDR3 has 15 residues. Per the germline V gene, CDR1 is KGHSH and CDR2 is LQKENI. With V trimmed by 4 bases and J by 5 bases, 8 bases remained unmatched. As DNA, the CDR3 is TGTGCCAGCTCACTTACTAGCGGGGCGCGCGACGAGCAGTACTTC. Protein product: CASSLTSGARDEQYF.

The chain joins TRBV9 to TRBJ1-1; D is undetermined. Trimming stripped 4 bases from V and 1 base from J, with 11 bases between. CDR1 and CDR2 from the germline V gene are SGDLS and YYNGEE. The CDR3 is 14 residues long. CDR3 nucleotides: TGTGCCAGCAGCCCCAGAAGGGAGAACACTGAAGCTTTCTTT. This translates into CASSPRRENTEAFF. The full variable domain, completed using reference TRBV9 and TRBJ1-1, is DSGVTQTPKHLITATGQRVTLRCSPRSGDLSVYWYQQSLDQGLQFLIQYYNGEERAKGNILERFSAQQFPDLHSELNLSSLELGDSALYFCASSPRRENTEAFFGQGTRLTVV.

The CDR3 DNA reads TGTGCCAGCATGGAGTGGCAGGGTGCCCCCGCCCAGCATTTT. Its protein is CASMEWQGAPAQHF. The chain uses TRBV6-1 and TRBJ1-5; possible D gene TRBD1, 5 bases. Germline CDR1 and CDR2: MNHNS and SASEGT. This CDR3 is built from 14 residues. V was pared by 7 bases and J by 11 bases, with 21 bases between.

This chain links TRBV9 with TRBJ2-1; maybe TRBD1 (6 bases). Trimming took off 7 bases at V and 9 bases at J, with 26 bases between the two ends. The CDR3 sequence is 16 residues long. CDR1 and CDR2 (germline): SGDLS, YYNGEE. CDR3 nucleotides: TGTGCCAGCGGATCCCCCCCGGACAGACCATACGGTGAGCAGTTCTTC. Protein: CASGSPPDRPYGEQFF.

CDR3 DNA: TGTGCCAGCAGCTTAACCCAGGCGGTGAACTATGGCTACACCTTC. Protein sequence: CASSLTQAVNYGYTF. The chain couples TRBV7-8 to TRBJ1-2, with D unresolved. The germline CDR1 and CDR2 sequences are SGHVS and FQNEAQ. Trimming pared 2 bases from V and 2 bases from J, leaving 12 bases between. The CDR3 loop spans 15 amino acids.

The chain couples TRBV7-8 to TRBJ2-1; 12 nucleotides match TRBD2. V was clipped by 7 bases and J by 7 bases; unmatched bases: 8. There are 15 residues in the CDR3. Looked up from germline, CDR1 is SGHVS and CDR2 is FQNEAQ. Written as DNA, the CDR3 is TGTGCCAGCATCTTCGGGACTAGCGGGTCAAATGAGCAGTTCTTC. Translated: CASIFGTSGSNEQFF.

The chain couples TRBV30 to TRBJ1-3, with D unclear. CDR1 GTSNPN and CDR2 SVGIG come from the germline V gene (reference sequence). This CDR3 contains 15 residues. V lost 5 bases, J lost 0 bases, and 14 bases lay in between. The CDR3 DNA sequence: TGTGCCTGGGACGACGGGAGCCGCTCTGGAAACACCATATATTTT. Amino acids: CAWDDGSRSGNTIYF. Full variable domain (outside the CDR3, taken from reference TRBV30 and TRBJ1-3): SQTIHQWPATLVQPVGSPLSLECTVEGTSNPNLYWYRQAAGRGLQLLFYSVGIGQISSEVPQNLSASRPQDRQFILSSKKLLLSDSGFYLCAWDDGSRSGNTIYFGEGSWLTVV.

This clone occurred a few times. This chain uses TRBV7-3 with TRBJ1-2, with D unclear. The CDR3 contains 13 residues. With 5 bases removed from V and 6 bases from J, the gap between germline ends came to 13 bases. The germline gives CDR1 SGHTA, CDR2 FQGTGA. CDR3 nucleotides: TGTGCCAGCAGCCCAAGTGTGGGGAATGGCTACACCTTC. It specifies CASSPSVGNGYTF.

Only a few counts were recorded for this clone. Other DNA sequences from this sample encode an identical CDR3 as well. This chain links TRBV18 with TRBJ2-3, with D uncertain. The CDR3 extends over 11 amino acids. V gave up 3 bases and J gave up 6 bases, with 4 bases separating them. Germline V gene sequence: CDR1 KGHSH, CDR2 LQKENI. CDR3 loop: CASSPWDTQYF. In nucleotides, the CDR3 is TGTGCCAGCTCACCTTGGGATACGCAGTATTTT. Combining the CDR3 with reference TRBV18 and TRBJ2-3 gives the whole variable domain NAGVMQNPRHLVRRRGQEARLRCSPMKGHSHVYWYRQLPEEGLKFMVYLQKENIIDESGMPKERFSAEFPKEGPSILRIQQVVRGDSAAYFCASSPWDTQYFGPGTRLTVL.

The V call is TRBV5-1, the J call TRBJ2-2; TRBD1 matches at 11 bases. Germline trimming cut 2 bases from V and 7 bases from J; bases unmatched to any gene: 4. The CDR3 is 15 residues long. Germline V gives CDR1 SGHRS, CDR2 YFSETQ. The CDR3 sequence is CASSFGQGAGGELFF. CDR3 coding DNA: TGCGCCAGCAGCTTTGGACAGGGGGCTGGCGGGGAGCTGTTTTTT.

The rearrangement joins TRBV6-1 to TRBJ2-3; 8 nucleotides match TRBD2. Per the germline V gene, CDR1 is MNHNS and CDR2 is SASEGT. The CDR3 has 14 amino acids. The V and J ends lost 7 bases and 6 bases, in that order; junction bases with no gene match: 9. The CDR3 bases are TGTGCCAGCAATGGGCAAGCGGGGGACGATACGCAGTATTTT. Amino acid sequence: CASNGQAGDDTQYF.

Only a few counts were recorded for this clone. The chain joins TRBV6-5 to TRBJ1-1, with D tentatively TRBD1 (6 bases). The germline V and J ends were trimmed by 8 bases and 4 bases, with 17 bases remaining between them. The CDR3 is 14 amino acids. Germline loops: CDR1 MNHEY, CDR2 SVGAGI. This CDR3 is CASRGQGRGTEAFF. The CDR3, as DNA: TGTGCCAGCCGAGGCCAGGGGAGGGGCACTGAAGCTTTCTTT.

The rearrangement links TRBV6-4 to TRBJ2-1, with 8 bases that match TRBD2. V gave up 3 bases and J gave up 7 bases; unmatched junction bases: 17. CDR1 is MRHNA, CDR2 SNTAGT, per germline. This CDR3 contains 18 residues. The CDR3 DNA reads as TGTGCCAGCAGTGAAGAATCGGTTAGCGGGGTAGTCGGGAATGAGCAGTTCTTC. It translates to CASSEESVSGVVGNEQFF.

The V gene is TRBV7-8, the J gene TRBJ1-5; D is perhaps TRBD1 (6 bases). With 5 bases removed from V and 2 bases from J, the gap between germline ends came to 13 bases. Germline V gives CDR1 SGHVS, CDR2 FQNEAQ. The CDR3 contains 15 residues. The CDR3, as DNA: TGTGCCAGCAGCAACAGGGTTCTGGGCAATCAGCCCCAGCATTTT. As protein: CASSNRVLGNQPQHF.

The chain carries TRBV7-3 and TRBJ2-3, with D perhaps matching TRBD1 (6 bases). V was clipped by 5 bases and J by 5 bases, with 14 bases between them. The CDR3 covers 14 residues. CDR1 is SGHTA and CDR2 is FQGTGA in the germline V gene. The CDR3 loop reads CASSQGSQGDTQYF. CDR3 sequence (DNA): TGTGCCAGCAGCCAAGGGTCACAGGGAGATACGCAGTATTTT.

The chain has TRBV7-9 and TRBJ1-2; TRBD1 matches 7 bases. J was trimmed by 0 bases and V by 4 bases; bases with no gene match: 5. This CDR3 has 15 amino acids. Germline V gene lookup returns CDR1 SEHNR and CDR2 FQNEAQ (reference sequence). The CDR3 sequence: CASSSTGEANYGYTF. As DNA, the CDR3 is TGTGCCAGCAGCTCAACAGGGGAAGCTAACTATGGCTACACCTTC. Full variable domain (missing parts from reference TRBV7-9 and TRBJ1-2): DTGVSQNPRHKITKRGQNVTFRCDPISEHNRLYWYRQTLGQGPEFLTYFQNEAQLEKSRLLSDRFSAERPKGSFSTLEIQRTEQGDSAMYLCASSSTGEANYGYTFGSGTRLTVV.

The chain joins TRBV5-6 to TRBJ1-2; D is possibly TRBD1 (6 bases). The CDR3 is 17 amino acids. Germline-derived CDR1 and CDR2 are SGHDT and YYEEEE. The germline V and J ends were trimmed by 4 bases and 1 base, with 20 bases remaining between them. CDR3 in DNA: TGTGCCAGCAGCCCGCAAAACAGGGCCCGGGGTAACTATGGCTACACCTTC. Translating gives CASSPQNRARGNYGYTF.

The J gene is TRBJ1-4, the V gene TRBV2; tentative D call: TRBD1 (5 bases). V was pared by 5 bases and J by 7 bases, with 14 bases between. This CDR3 comprises 14 residues. Looked up from germline, CDR1 is SNHLY and CDR2 is FYNNEI. The CDR3 loop reads CASSWDPGSEKLFF. In DNA, the CDR3 is TGTGCCAGCAGTTGGGACCCCGGGTCTGAAAAACTGTTTTTT.

The V and J genes are TRBV7-2 and TRBJ2-5; D remains ambiguous. The V end lost 5 bases, the J end lost 2 bases, and 9 bases lay between the germline ends. This CDR3 is built from 13 residues. Germline V gene lookup returns CDR1 SGHTA and CDR2 FQGNSA. The CDR3, as DNA: TGTGCCAGCAGCCCCCGGGTTCAAGAGACCCAGTACTTC. Protein product: CASSPRVQETQYF.

This clone showed up just once. This rearrangement joins TRBV18 to TRBJ2-7, with D perhaps TRBD1 (5 bases). The CDR3 has 15 residues. Trimming pared 3 bases from V and 6 bases from J, leaving 18 bases between. Germline V gene sequence: CDR1 KGHSH, CDR2 LQKENI. In DNA, the CDR3 is TGTGCCAGCTCACCGGGGTCTAGGCAAACAGGCGAGCAGTACTTC. Encoded protein: CASSPGSRQTGEQYF.

The rearrangement links TRBV7-9 to TRBJ2-1; 8 bases agree with TRBD2. Trimming at V came to 4 bases and at J to 3 bases, leaving 8 bases not matched to a gene. Per the germline V gene, CDR1 is SEHNR and CDR2 is FQNEAQ (reference sequence). The CDR3 runs 16 residues. CDR3 protein: CASSSWRGVSYNEQFF. The CDR3 bases are TGTGCCAGCAGCTCCTGGCGGGGGGTTAGCTACAATGAGCAGTTCTTC.

V is TRBV6-1 and J is TRBJ2-7, with D uncertain. This CDR3 is built from 15 residues. Germline V gives CDR1 MNHNS, CDR2 SASEGT. Trimming removed 5 bases at V and 0 bases at J, with 14 bases between. This CDR3 reads CASSPGPRSSYEQYF. The CDR3 nucleotides are TGTGCCAGCAGTCCTGGACCGAGGAGCTCCTACGAGCAGTACTTC.

This chain joins TRBV9 and TRBJ1-3; TRBD1 aligns across 7 bases. The CDR3 spans 15 residues. V lost 4 bases, J lost 0 bases, and 4 bases stayed unmatched. Looked up from germline, CDR1 is SGDLS and CDR2 is YYNGEE. DNA for the CDR3: TGTGCCAGCAGCCCCGACAGGGCCTCTGGAAACACCATATATTTT. As protein: CASSPDRASGNTIYF.

CDR3 sequence: CASSDDVNRGETQYF. DNA for the CDR3: TGTGCCAGCAGCGATGACGTAAACAGGGGAGAGACCCAGTACTTC. The chain recombines TRBV9 with TRBJ2-5; 7 bases map to TRBD1. The CDR3 totals 15 residues. V lost 3 bases, J lost 4 bases, and 9 bases stayed unmatched. CDR1 SGDLS and CDR2 YYNGEE come from the germline V gene.